These T cell receptor beta chains were read from a single sample in a study of T cell responses to AZD1222 COVID-19 vaccine. Here immunoSEQ multiplex PCR was the method, and the copy in TCRdb shows in-frame clones only, minus some. There are 150,000 to 200,000 clones in the sample; 80% to 90% occur only once, and 9.5% to 13% lies in the top ten. The sequences come from peripheral blood, collected 28 days after the second AZD1222 dose. The receptors here all came from an adult who received the AZD1222 COVID-19 vaccine. CDR3s include the opening cysteine and the closing phenylalanine or tryptophan. D genes are given only for firm matches.

d_call	v_call	j_call	cdr3_length	cdr3_aa	cdr3_nt
TRBD2	TRBV7-7	TRBJ2-3	16	CASSRGVAGGPDTQYF	TGTGCTAGCAGCCGCGGGGTAGCGGGGGGGCCGGATACGCAGTATTTT
TRBD1	TRBV9	TRBJ1-4	15	CASSPRTGLDEKLFF	TGTGCCAGCAGCCCTCGGACAGGGCTGGATGAAAAACTGTTTTTT
NA	TRBV19	TRBJ1-6	15	CASSIAGRDNSPLHF	TGTGCCAGTAGTATAGCGGGCAGGGACAATTCACCCCTCCACTTT
NA	TRBV20-1	TRBJ2-5	11	CSVEEQETQYF	TGCAGTGTGGAGGAACAAGAGACCCAGTACTTC
NA	TRBV19	TRBJ2-3	13	CASSTGGTDTQYF	TGTGCCAGTAGTACCGGGGGCACAGATACGCAGTATTTT
NA	TRBV19	TRBJ2-7	17	CASSETQPGTGTGEQYF	TGTGCCAGTAGTGAAACCCAGCCCGGGACCGGAACAGGCGAGCAGTACTTC
NA	TRBV11-3	TRBJ2-2	16	CASSPGARGPGGELFF	TGTGCCAGCAGCCCTGGGGCCAGGGGCCCTGGCGGGGAGCTGTTTTTT
NA	TRBV7-5	TRBJ1-5	14	CARSLRHSNQPQHF	TGTGCCAGAAGCTTAAGACATAGCAATCAGCCCCAGCATTTT
NA	TRBV5-6	TRBJ1-1	13	CASSLVRVTEAFF	TGTGCCAGCAGCTTGGTCCGGGTGACTGAAGCTTTCTTT
TRBD2	TRBV25-1	TRBJ2-3	15	CASSLGTRYTDTQYF	TGTGCCAGCAGTCTCGGGACTAGGTACACAGATACGCAGTATTTT
NA	TRBV28	TRBJ1-5	17	CASRPLTQGMSNQPQHF	TGTGCCAGCAGACCCTTAACCCAGGGGATGAGCAATCAGCCCCAGCATTTT
NA	TRBV7-2	TRBJ1-3	15	CASSLVERPGNTIYF	TGTGCCAGCAGCTTAGTCGAGAGGCCTGGAAACACCATATATTTT
TRBD1	TRBV5-6	TRBJ2-5	13	CASSLTGDETQYF	TGTGCCAGCAGCTTGACAGGGGACGAGACCCAGTACTTC
TRBD2	TRBV18	TRBJ2-3	16	CASSPLAGGSTDTQYF	TGTGCCAGCTCACCGCTAGCGGGGGGGAGCACAGATACGCAGTATTTT
NA	TRBV28	TRBJ1-5	14	CASSRHGEGRPQHF	TGTGCCAGCAGTAGACACGGGGAGGGGAGGCCCCAGCATTTT
TRBD1	TRBV7-9	TRBJ2-7	14	CASRGDRGRDEQYF	TGTGCCAGCAGGGGGGACAGGGGGCGCGACGAGCAGTACTTC
NA	TRBV19	TRBJ2-2	15	CASSMNGANTGELFF	TGTGCCAGTAGTATGAACGGGGCCAACACCGGGGAGCTGTTTTTT
NA	TRBV7-3	TRBJ2-5	13	CASSPAGKETQYF	TGTGCCAGCAGCCCCGCAGGGAAAGAGACCCAGTACTTC
NA	TRBV19	TRBJ1-3	15	CASSSSGDSGNTIYF	TGTGCCAGTAGTAGTTCCGGGGATTCTGGAAACACCATATATTTT
NA	TRBV5-6	TRBJ1-6	14	CASSFGRHASPLHF	TGTGCCAGCAGCTTTGGCAGGCATGCTTCACCCCTCCACTTT
NA	TRBV29-1	TRBJ1-5	13	CSVGSTSNQPQHF	TGCAGCGTTGGAAGCACTAGCAATCAGCCCCAGCATTTT
NA	TRBV3-1/TRBV3-2	TRBJ2-7	14	CASSQRGRAYEQYF	TGTGCCAGCAGCCAAAGGGGACGGGCCTACGAGCAGTACTTC
TRBD1	TRBV27	TRBJ2-7	15	CASSLRTGPTYEQYF	TGTGCCAGCAGCTTAAGGACAGGGCCCACCTACGAGCAGTACTTC
NA	TRBV5-5	TRBJ1-3	14	CASSSLEGGNTIYF	TGTGCCAGCAGCTCCCTGGAGGGTGGAAACACCATATATTTT
TRBD1	TRBV6-5	TRBJ1-2	15	CASRGRIQGYYGYTF	TGTGCCAGCAGGGGGCGAATACAGGGGTACTATGGCTACACCTTC
NA	TRBV9	TRBJ1-1	14	CASSVGQVNTEAFF	TGTGCCAGCAGCGTAGGGCAGGTGAACACTGAAGCTTTCTTT
NA	TRBV6-5	TRBJ1-4	14	CASSSGQHHGKLFF	TGTGCCAGCAGCTCCGGTCAGCACCACGGAAAACTGTTTTTT
TRBD2	TRBV28	TRBJ2-2	17	CASTSLAGGLNTGELFF	TGTGCCAGCACTTCCCTAGCGGGGGGGCTGAACACCGGGGAGCTGTTTTTT